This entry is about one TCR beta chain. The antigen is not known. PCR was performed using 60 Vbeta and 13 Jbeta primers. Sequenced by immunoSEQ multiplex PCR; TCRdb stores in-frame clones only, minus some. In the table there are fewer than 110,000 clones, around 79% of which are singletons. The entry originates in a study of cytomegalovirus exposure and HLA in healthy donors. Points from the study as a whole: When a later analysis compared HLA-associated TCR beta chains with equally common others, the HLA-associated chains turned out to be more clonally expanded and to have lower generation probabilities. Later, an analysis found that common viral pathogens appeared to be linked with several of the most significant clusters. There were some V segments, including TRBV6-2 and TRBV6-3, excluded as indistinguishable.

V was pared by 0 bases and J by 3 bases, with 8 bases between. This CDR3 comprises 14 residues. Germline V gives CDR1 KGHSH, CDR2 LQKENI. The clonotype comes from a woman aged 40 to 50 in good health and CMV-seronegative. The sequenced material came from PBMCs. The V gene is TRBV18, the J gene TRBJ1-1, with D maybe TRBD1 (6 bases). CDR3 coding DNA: TGTGCCAGCTCACCACCGAAGGGGGACACTGAAGCTTTCTTT. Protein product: CASSPPKGDTEAFF.